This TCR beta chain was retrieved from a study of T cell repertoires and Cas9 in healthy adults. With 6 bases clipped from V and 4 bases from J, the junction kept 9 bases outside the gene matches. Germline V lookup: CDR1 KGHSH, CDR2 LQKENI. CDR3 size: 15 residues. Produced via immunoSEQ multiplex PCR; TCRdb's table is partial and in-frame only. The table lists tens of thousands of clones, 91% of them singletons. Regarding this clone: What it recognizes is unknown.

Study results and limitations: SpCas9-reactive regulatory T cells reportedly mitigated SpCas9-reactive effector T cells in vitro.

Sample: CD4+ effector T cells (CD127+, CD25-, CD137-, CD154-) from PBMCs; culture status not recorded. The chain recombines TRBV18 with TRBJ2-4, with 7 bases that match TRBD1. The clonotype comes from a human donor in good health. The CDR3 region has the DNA TGTGCCAGCTCCCCAGAGACAGGGTTGAAAAACATTCAGTACTTC. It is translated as CASSPETGLKNIQYF.